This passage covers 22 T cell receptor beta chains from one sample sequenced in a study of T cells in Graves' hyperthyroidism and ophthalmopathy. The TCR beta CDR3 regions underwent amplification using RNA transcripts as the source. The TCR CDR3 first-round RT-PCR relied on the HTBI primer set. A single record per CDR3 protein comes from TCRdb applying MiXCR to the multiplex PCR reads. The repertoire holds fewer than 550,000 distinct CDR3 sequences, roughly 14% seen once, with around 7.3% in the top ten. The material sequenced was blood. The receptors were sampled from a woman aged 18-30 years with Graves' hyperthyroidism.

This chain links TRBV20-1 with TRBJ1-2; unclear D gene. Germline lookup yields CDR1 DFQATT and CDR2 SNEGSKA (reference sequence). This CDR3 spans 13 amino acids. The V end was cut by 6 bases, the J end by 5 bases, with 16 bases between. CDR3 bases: TGCAGTGCATCTCCGCAGGCGGGGTATGGCTACACCTTC. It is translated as CSASPQAGYGYTF.

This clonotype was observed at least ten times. CDR3: CASYAGVGYIQYF. The CDR3 DNA reads TGTGCCAGCTATGCTGGGGTGGGATACATTCAGTACTTC. The gene calls are TRBV6-1 and TRBJ2-4; D is undetermined. Trimming took off 8 bases at V and 8 bases at J, with 16 bases between the two ends. Germline CDR1 reads MNHNS; CDR2 reads SASEGT. The CDR3 spans 13 residues.

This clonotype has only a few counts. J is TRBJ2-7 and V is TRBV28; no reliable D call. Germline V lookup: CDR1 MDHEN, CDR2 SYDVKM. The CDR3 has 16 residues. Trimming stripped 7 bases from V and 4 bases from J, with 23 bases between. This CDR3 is CASISYWGPDVYEQYF. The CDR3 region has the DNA TGTGCCAGCATTAGTTATTGGGGTCCGGACGTATACGAGCAGTACTTC.

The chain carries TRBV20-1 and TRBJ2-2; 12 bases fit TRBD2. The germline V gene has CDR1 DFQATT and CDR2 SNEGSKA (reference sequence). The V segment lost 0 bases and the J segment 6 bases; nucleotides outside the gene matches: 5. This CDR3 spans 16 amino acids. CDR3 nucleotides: TGCAGTGCTAGAGATCTAGCGGGAGGGCTCGCCGGGGAGCTGTTTTTT. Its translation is CSARDLAGGLAGELFF.

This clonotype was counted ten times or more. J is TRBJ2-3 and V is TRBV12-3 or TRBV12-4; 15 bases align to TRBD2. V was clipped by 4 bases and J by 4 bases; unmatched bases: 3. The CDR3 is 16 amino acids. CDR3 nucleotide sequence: TGTGCCAGCAGTTGGGGACTAGCGGGGGGCGCAGATACGCAGTATTTT. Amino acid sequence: CASSWGLAGGADTQYF.

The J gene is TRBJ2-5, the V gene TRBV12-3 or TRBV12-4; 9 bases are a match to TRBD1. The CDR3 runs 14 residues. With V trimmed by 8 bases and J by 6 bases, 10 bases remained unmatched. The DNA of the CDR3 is TGTGCCAGCGCTGCGGGACAGGGAGTGAAGACCCAGTACTTC. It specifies CASAAGQGVKTQYF.

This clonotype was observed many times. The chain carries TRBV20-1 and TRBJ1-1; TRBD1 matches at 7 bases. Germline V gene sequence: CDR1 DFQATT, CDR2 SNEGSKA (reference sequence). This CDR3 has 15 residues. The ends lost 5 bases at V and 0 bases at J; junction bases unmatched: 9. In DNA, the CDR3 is TGCAGTGCTTCCGGACAGGCGGCGATGAACACTGAAGCTTTCTTT. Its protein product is CSASGQAAMNTEAFF.

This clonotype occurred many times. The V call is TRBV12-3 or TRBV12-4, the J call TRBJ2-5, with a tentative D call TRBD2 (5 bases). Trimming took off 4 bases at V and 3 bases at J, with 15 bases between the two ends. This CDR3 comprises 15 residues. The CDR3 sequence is CASSSAPDGKETQYF. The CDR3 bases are TGTGCCAGCAGTTCCGCCCCGGACGGGAAAGAGACCCAGTACTTC.

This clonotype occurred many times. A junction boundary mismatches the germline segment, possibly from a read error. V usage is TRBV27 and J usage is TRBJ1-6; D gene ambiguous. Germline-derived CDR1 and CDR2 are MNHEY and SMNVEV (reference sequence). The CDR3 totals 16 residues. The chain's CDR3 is CASSPGLLFYDSPLHF. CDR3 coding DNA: TGTGCCAGCAGTCCGGGCCTTCTCTTCTATGATTCACCCCTCCACTTT.

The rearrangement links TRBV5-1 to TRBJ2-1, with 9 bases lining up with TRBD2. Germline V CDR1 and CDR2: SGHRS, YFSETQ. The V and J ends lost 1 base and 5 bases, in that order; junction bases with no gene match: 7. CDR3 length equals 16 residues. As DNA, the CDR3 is TGCGCCAGCAGCTTGAGAGGACTAGCGCTAAACAATGAGCAGTTCTTC. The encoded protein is CASSLRGLALNNEQFF.

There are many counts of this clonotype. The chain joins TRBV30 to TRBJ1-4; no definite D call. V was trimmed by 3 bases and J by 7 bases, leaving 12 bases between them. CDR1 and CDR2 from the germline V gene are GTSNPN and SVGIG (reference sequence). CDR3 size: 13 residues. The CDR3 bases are TGTGCCTGGAGAGGGCCCAAAATTGAAAAACTGTTTTTT. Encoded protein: CAWRGPKIEKLFF.

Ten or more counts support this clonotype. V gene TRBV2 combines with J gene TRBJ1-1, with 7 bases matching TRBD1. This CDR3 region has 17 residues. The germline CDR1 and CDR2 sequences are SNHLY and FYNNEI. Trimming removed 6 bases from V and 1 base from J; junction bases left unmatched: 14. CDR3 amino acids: CASSETGKYGENTEAFF. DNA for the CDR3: TGTGCCAGCAGCGAGACAGGGAAATACGGAGAGAACACTGAAGCTTTCTTT.

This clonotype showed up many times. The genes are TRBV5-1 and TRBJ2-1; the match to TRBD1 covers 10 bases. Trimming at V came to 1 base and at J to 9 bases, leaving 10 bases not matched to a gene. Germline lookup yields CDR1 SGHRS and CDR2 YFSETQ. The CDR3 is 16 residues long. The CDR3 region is CASSLTPPGQGPEQFF. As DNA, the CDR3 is TGCGCCAGCAGCTTGACCCCCCCGGGACAGGGGCCTGAGCAGTTCTTC. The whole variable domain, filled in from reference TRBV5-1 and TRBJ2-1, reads KAGVTQTPRYLIKTRGQQVTLSCSPISGHRSVSWYQQTPGQGLQFLFEYFSETQRNKGNFPGRFSGRQFSNSRSEMNVSTLELGDSALYLCASSLTPPGQGPEQFFGPGTRLTVL.

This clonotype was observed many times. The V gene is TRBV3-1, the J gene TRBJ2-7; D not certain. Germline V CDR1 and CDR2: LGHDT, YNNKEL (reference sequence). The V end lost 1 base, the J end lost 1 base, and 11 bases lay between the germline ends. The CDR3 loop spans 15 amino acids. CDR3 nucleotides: TGTGCCAGCAGCCAAGGAGTAGTGGGGTCCTACGAGCAGTACTTC. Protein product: CASSQGVVGSYEQYF.

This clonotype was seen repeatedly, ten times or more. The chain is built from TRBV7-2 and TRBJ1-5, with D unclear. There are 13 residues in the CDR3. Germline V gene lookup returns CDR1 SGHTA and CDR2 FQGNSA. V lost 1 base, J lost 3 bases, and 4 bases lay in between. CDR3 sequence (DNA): TGTGCCAGCAGCTTAGACAACAATCAGCCCCAGCATTTT. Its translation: CASSLDNNQPQHF.

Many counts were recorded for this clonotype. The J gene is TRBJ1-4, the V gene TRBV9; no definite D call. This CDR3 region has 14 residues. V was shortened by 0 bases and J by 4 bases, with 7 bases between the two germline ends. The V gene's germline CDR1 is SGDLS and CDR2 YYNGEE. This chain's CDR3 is CASSVGHSNEKLFF. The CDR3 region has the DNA TGTGCCAGCAGCGTAGGACACAGTAATGAAAAACTGTTTTTT.

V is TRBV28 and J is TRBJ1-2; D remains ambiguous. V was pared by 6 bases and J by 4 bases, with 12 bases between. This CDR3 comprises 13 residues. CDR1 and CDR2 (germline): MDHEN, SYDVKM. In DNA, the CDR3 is TGTGCCAGCAGCGGCGGCGGGGTCTATGGCTACACCTTC. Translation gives CASSGGGVYGYTF.

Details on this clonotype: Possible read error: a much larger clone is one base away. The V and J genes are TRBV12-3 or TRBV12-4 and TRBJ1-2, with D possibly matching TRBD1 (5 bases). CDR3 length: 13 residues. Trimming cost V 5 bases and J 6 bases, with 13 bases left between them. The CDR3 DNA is TGTGCCAGCAGTGGGGGACCTGCCCATGGCTACACCTTC. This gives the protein CASSGGPAHGYTF.

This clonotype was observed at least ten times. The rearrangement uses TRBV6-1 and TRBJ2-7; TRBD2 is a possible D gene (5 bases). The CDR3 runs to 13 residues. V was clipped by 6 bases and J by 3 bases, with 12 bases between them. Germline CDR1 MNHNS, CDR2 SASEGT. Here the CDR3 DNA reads TGTGCCAGCAGGAGAGGGAGAATCTACGAGCAGTACTTC. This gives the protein CASRRGRIYEQYF.

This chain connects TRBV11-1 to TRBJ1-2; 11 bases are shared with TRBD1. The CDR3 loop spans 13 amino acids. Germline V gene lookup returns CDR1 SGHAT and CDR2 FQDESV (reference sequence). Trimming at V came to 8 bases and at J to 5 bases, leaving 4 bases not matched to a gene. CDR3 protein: CASGTGGRYGYTF. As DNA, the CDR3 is TGTGCCAGCGGGACAGGGGGTCGATATGGCTACACCTTC.

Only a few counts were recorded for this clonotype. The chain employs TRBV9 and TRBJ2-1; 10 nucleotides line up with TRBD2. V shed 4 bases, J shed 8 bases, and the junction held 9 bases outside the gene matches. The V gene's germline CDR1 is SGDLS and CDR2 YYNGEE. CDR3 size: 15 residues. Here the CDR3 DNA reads TGTGCCAGCAGCCGCGACAGCGGGAGGGCCGATGAGCAGTTCTTC. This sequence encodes CASSRDSGRADEQFF.

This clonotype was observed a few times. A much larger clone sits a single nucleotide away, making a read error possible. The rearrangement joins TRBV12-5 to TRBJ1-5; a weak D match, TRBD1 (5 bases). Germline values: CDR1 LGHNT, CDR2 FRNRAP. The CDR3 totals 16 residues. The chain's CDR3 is CASGLDAGEGKQPQRF. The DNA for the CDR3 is TGTGCTAGTGGTTTGGACGCCGGGGAGGGGAAGCAGCCCCAGCGTTTT.